One sample yielded the 29 T cell receptor beta chains listed below, sequenced in a study of OX40 agonist ivuxolimab in advanced cancers. The protocol was immunoSEQ multiplex PCR, while the TCRdb copy is restricted to in-frame clones and leaves out a portion. The sample lists fewer than 80,000 clones; over 80% were seen once. This specimen was CD4+ or CD8+ T cells sorted from blood, taken in a trial of the OX40 agonist ivuxolimab. Every receptor here comes from an adult with an advanced solid tumor such as melanoma, head and neck, liver or kidney cancer.

This clone was detected only once. The CDR3 DNA reads TGTGCCATCAGTGAGGTAGGAAAGGGTCCCTACGAGCAGTACTTC. This translates into CAISEVGKGPYEQYF. The J gene is TRBJ2-7, the V gene TRBV10-3; D is undetermined. This CDR3 spans 15 amino acids. CDR1 is ENHRY and CDR2 is SYGVKD in the germline V gene. V lost 2 bases and J 2 bases, leaving 13 bases between the germline ends.

This clone was counted once. The chain's CDR3 is CASSYEPTTQYF. The CDR3 DNA reads TGTGCCAGCAGTTACGAACCAACGACGCAGTATTTT. The rearrangement links TRBV6-6 to TRBJ2-3; no clear D. CDR3 length: 12 amino acids. Germline CDR1 MNHNY, CDR2 SVGAGI (reference sequence). The V gene lost 2 bases and the J gene lost 9 bases, with 9 bases spanning the gap.

J is TRBJ2-3 and V is TRBV27, with TRBD2 as a possible D gene (5 bases). V lost 5 bases and J lost 1, with 13 bases in between. This CDR3 region has 15 residues. From germline, CDR1 is MNHEY and CDR2 SMNVEV (reference sequence). Here the CDR3 DNA reads TGTGCCAGCAGTCCCCTCCCGAGGGGCACAGATACGCAGTATTTT. This gives the protein CASSPLPRGTDTQYF.

This chain links TRBV28 with TRBJ2-1, with TRBD2 as a possible D gene (6 bases). Deletions cut 3 bases from V and 2 bases from J, with 11 bases between. CDR1 is MDHEN and CDR2 is SYDVKM in the germline V gene. This CDR3 contains 15 residues. The CDR3 protein is CASSLTSPAYNEQFF. CDR3 nucleotide sequence: TGTGCCAGCAGTTTGACTAGTCCTGCCTACAATGAGCAGTTCTTC.

This clone is a singleton in its sample. V is TRBV7-9 and J is TRBJ2-7; D perhaps matches TRBD2 (5 bases). The V and J ends lost 3 bases and 3 bases respectively, with 9 bases between them. Per germline, CDR1 SEHNR and CDR2 FQNEAQ (reference sequence). CDR3 length: 13 residues. DNA of the CDR3: TGTGCCAGCAGCTTCGGGGTAAACTACGAGCAGTACTTC. Its protein product is CASSFGVNYEQYF.

The chain is built from TRBV18 and TRBJ2-3; the D call may be TRBD1 or TRBD2 (5 bases each). Per germline, CDR1 KGHSH and CDR2 LQKENI. This CDR3 contains 15 residues. V gave up 2 bases and J gave up 4 bases, with 13 bases separating them. Here the CDR3 reads CASSPSFQGADTQYF. The CDR3 nucleotides are TGTGCCAGCTCACCATCCTTTCAGGGAGCAGATACGCAGTATTTT.

This clone has only one observation. The chain links TRBV5-1 to TRBJ2-1, with 8 bases lining up with TRBD2. V dropped 1 base and J dropped 1; count of bases not matched to a gene: 7. The CDR3 runs to 17 residues. Germline assignment: CDR1 SGHRS and CDR2 YFSETQ. The CDR3 region is CASSLLSSGISYNEQFF. CDR3 sequence (DNA): TGCGCCAGCAGCTTGTTGAGTAGCGGGATTTCCTACAATGAGCAGTTCTTC.

The J gene is TRBJ2-2, the V gene TRBV27; perhaps D is TRBD1 or TRBD2 (5 bases each). CDR1 MNHEY and CDR2 SMNVEV come from the germline V gene (reference sequence). V gave up 2 bases and J gave up 3 bases, with 10 bases separating them. The CDR3 is made up of 15 amino acids. CDR3 DNA: TGTGCCAGCAGTTTACTAGGGGACGACACCGGGGAGCTGTTTTTT. This encodes CASSLLGDDTGELFF.

Concerning this clone: Being one base from a much bigger clone, this may be a read error. V usage is TRBV5-1 and J usage is TRBJ2-7; D is undetermined. Germline loops: CDR1 SGHRS, CDR2 YFSETQ. V dropped 0 bases and J dropped 2 bases, with 3 bases sitting between them. The CDR3 length is 12 residues. CDR3 in amino acids: CASSLGTYEQYF. CDR3 DNA: TGCGCCAGCAGCTTGGGGACCTACGAGCAGTACTTC.

For this clone: The junction shows a germline mismatch at one end, possibly a read error. J is TRBJ2-4 and V is TRBV5-1; 11 bases align to TRBD1. Germline assignment: CDR1 SGHRS and CDR2 YFSETQ. This CDR3 comprises 13 residues. The CDR3 DNA reads as TGCGCCAGCAGCTTGACCGGACAGGGGGCGGTTGACTTC. Encoded protein: CASSLTGQGAVDF. Variable domain in full (rest from reference TRBV5-1 and TRBJ2-4): KAGVTQTPRYLIKTRGQQVTLSCSPISGHRSVSWYQQTPGQGLQFLFEYFSETQRNKGNFPGRFSGRQFSNSRSEMNVSTLELGDSALYLCASSLTGQGAVDFGAGTRLSVL.

This chain uses TRBV6-4 with TRBJ2-5; D gene ambiguous. Trimming removed 0 bases from V and 3 bases from J, with 11 bases in between. The germline V gene encodes CDR1 MRHNA and CDR2 SNTAGT. The CDR3 is 15 residues long. DNA for the CDR3: TGTGCCAGCAGTGACTCCACCCCCGGCAAAGAGACCCAGTACTTC. This gives the protein CASSDSTPGKETQYF.

This clone has only one observation. The chain recombines TRBV7-9 with TRBJ1-1; TRBD1 aligns across 8 bases. CDR1 is SEHNR and CDR2 is FQNEAQ in the germline V gene (reference sequence). The junction had 10 bases not matched to a gene; V was cut back by 5 bases and J by 5 bases. This CDR3 comprises 15 residues. The CDR3 loop reads CASSTSSGGRTEAFF. CDR3 DNA sequence: TGTGCCAGCAGCACTAGTTCAGGGGGCAGGACTGAAGCTTTCTTT.

The rearrangement links TRBV4-3 to TRBJ2-7, with a tentative D call TRBD2 (6 bases). The CDR3 is made up of 14 amino acids. CDR1 and CDR2 (germline): LGHNA, YSLEER. Trimming pared 1 base from V and 7 bases from J, leaving 14 bases between. This CDR3 reads CASSQGAGAGEQYF. CDR3 bases: TGCGCCAGCAGCCAAGGTGCAGGAGCGGGTGAGCAGTACTTC.

For this clone: The sample carries other DNA sequences with the same CDR3. J is TRBJ2-1 and V is TRBV4-3; D not certain. The CDR3 has 15 amino acids. V lost 3 bases and J lost 6, with 15 bases in between. Germline CDR1 LGHNA, CDR2 YSLEER. The CDR3 nucleotides are TGCGCCAGCAGCCATTATCCGGGCCCGGGCAATGAGCAGTTCTTC. Amino acids: CASSHYPGPGNEQFF.

This clone was seen a few times. The chain has TRBV12-2 and TRBJ2-1; TRBD2, the table's D call, lacks a check against the DNA. TRBV12-2 represents a pseudogene. CDR3 length: 16 residues. CDR3 bases: TGTGCAAGTCACAAGGCTAGCGGGATTCTTCCAAATGAGCAGTTCTTC. It is translated as CASHKASGILPNEQFF.

This clone was found once. This chain connects TRBV7-8 to TRBJ1-2; tentatively, D is TRBD1 (6 bases). The CDR3 extends over 14 amino acids. Looked up from germline, CDR1 is SGHVS and CDR2 is FQNEAQ. V shed 1 base and J shed 6 bases, with 12 bases lying between them. This chain's CDR3 is CASSLEGTSNGYTF. For the CDR3, the DNA is TGTGCCAGCAGCTTAGAAGGGACATCGAATGGCTACACCTTC.

This chain connects TRBV27 to TRBJ2-2, with D perhaps matching TRBD1 or TRBD2 (5 bases each). This CDR3 has 13 amino acids. Per germline, CDR1 MNHEY and CDR2 SMNVEV (reference sequence). With 3 bases removed from V and 4 bases from J, the gap between germline ends came to 6 bases. The CDR3 sequence is CASSFGGTGELFF. CDR3 DNA sequence: TGTGCCAGCAGTTTTGGGGGCACCGGGGAGCTGTTTTTT.

The V and J genes are TRBV5-5 and TRBJ1-1, with 10 bases matching TRBD1. CDR1 and CDR2 (germline): SGHKS, YYEKEE (reference sequence). Losses at the gene ends were 4 bases for V and 7 bases for J; bases not matched to a gene: 4. CDR3 length: 13 amino acids. CDR3 loop: CASSGGTGVEAFF. The CDR3 DNA reads as TGTGCCAGCAGCGGGGGGACAGGGGTTGAAGCTTTCTTT.

The chain carries TRBV20-1 and TRBJ1-1; D is uncertain. V lost 8 bases and J 11 bases, leaving 15 bases between the germline ends. CDR3 length equals 10 residues. Germline CDR1 and CDR2: DFQATT and SNEGSKA (reference sequence). The chain's CDR3 is CSTLDVEAFF. The CDR3, as DNA: TGCAGTACCCTGGATGTGGAGGCTTTCTTT.

The chain joins TRBV7-8 to TRBJ2-7; tentatively, D is TRBD1 (6 bases). CDR1 SGHVS and CDR2 FQNEAQ come from the germline V gene. Trimming cost V 4 bases and J 2 bases, with 18 bases left between them. This CDR3 spans 16 amino acids. CDR3 in DNA: TGTGCCAGCAGCTCCCATGCTCGGGACAACCCCTACGAGCAGTACTTC. This translates into CASSSHARDNPYEQYF.

The sample holds one count of this clone. This chain uses TRBV4-1 with TRBJ2-1; D possibly corresponds to TRBD2 (6 bases). The CDR3 totals 16 residues. Germline V gives CDR1 MGHRA, CDR2 YSYEKL. Trimming cost V 1 base and J 2 bases, with 12 bases left between them. The CDR3 is CASSQVRENPYNEQFF. In DNA, the CDR3 is TGCGCCAGCAGCCAAGTACGGGAGAACCCCTACAATGAGCAGTTCTTC.

The rearrangement uses TRBV27 and TRBJ1-3; no firm D call. V was shortened by 0 bases and J by 1 base, with 1 base between the two germline ends. CDR3 length equals 13 residues. Germline-derived CDR1 and CDR2 are MNHEY and SMNVEV (reference sequence). This CDR3 is CASSLSSGNTIYF. CDR3 sequence (DNA): TGTGCCAGCAGTTTATCGTCTGGAAACACCATATATTTT.

The V gene is TRBV19, the J gene TRBJ1-5; weak D call: TRBD1 (5 bases). V was shortened by 4 bases and J by 6 bases, with 13 bases between the two germline ends. The CDR3 extends over 14 amino acids. From germline, CDR1 is LNHDA and CDR2 SQIVND (reference sequence). The CDR3 coding sequence is TGTGCCAGTAGTACAGACAGTTCTCCTCAGCCCCAGCATTTT. It specifies CASSTDSSPQPQHF.

The V call is TRBV15, the J call TRBJ2-1, with 9 positions matching TRBD1. Trimming cost V 3 bases and J 8 bases; bases outside gene matches: 8. CDR3 size: 15 residues. CDR1 and CDR2 (germline): LNHNV, YYDKDF (reference sequence). The CDR3 here is CATSSSQGASDEQFF. In DNA, the CDR3 is TGTGCCACCAGCAGCTCACAGGGGGCCTCGGATGAGCAGTTCTTC.

The J gene is TRBJ2-1, the V gene TRBV7-6; 7 bases agree with TRBD2. The ends lost 0 bases at V and 8 bases at J; junction bases unmatched: 4. Germline assignment: CDR1 SGHVS and CDR2 FNYEAQ. The CDR3 extends over 14 amino acids. The CDR3 nucleotides read TGTGCCAGCAGCTTAGCGGGGGGGAACGATGAGCAGTTCTTC. It yields the protein CASSLAGGNDEQFF.

The gene calls are TRBV28 and TRBJ2-7; TRBD2 matches at 11 bases. Germline V CDR1 and CDR2: MDHEN, SYDVKM. The V and J ends lost 6 bases and 3 bases, in that order; junction bases with no gene match: 19. The CDR3 runs 19 residues. Written as DNA, the CDR3 is TGTGCCAGCAGGACAGGGTCCGGAGGGACTAGCGGTTTAGTCTACGAGCAGTACTTC. Amino acid sequence: CASRTGSGGTSGLVYEQYF.

The chain joins TRBV19 to TRBJ2-1, with D possibly matching TRBD2 (6 bases). Germline CDR1 and CDR2: LNHDA and SQIVND (reference sequence). CDR3 size: 14 residues. Trimming took off 3 bases at V and 2 bases at J, with 8 bases between the two ends. The CDR3 DNA is TGTGCCAGTAGTATTCGGGAGACCTACAATGAGCAGTTCTTC. This encodes CASSIRETYNEQFF.

The CDR3 loop reads CASSSLDRGLAEAFF. Written as DNA, the CDR3 is TGTGCCAGCAGCTCGTTGGACAGGGGGCTCGCTGAAGCTTTCTTT. The genes are TRBV7-9 and TRBJ1-1; 11 bases align to TRBD1. CDR1 SEHNR and CDR2 FQNEAQ come from the germline V gene (reference sequence). The CDR3 sequence is 15 residues long. Trimming at V came to 4 bases and at J to 6 bases, leaving 7 bases not matched to a gene. The variable domain in full, completed from reference TRBV7-9 and TRBJ1-1, reads DTGVSQNPRHKITKRGQNVTFRCDPISEHNRLYWYRQTLGQGPEFLTYFQNEAQLEKSRLLSDRFSAERPKGSFSTLEIQRTEQGDSAMYLCASSSLDRGLAEAFFGQGTRLTVV.

The J gene is TRBJ2-5, the V gene TRBV28, with 7 bases aligning to TRBD1. Germline loops: CDR1 MDHEN, CDR2 SYDVKM. V lost 5 bases and J lost 2; bases outside the gene matches: 5. This CDR3 region has 14 residues. The CDR3 nucleotides are TGTGCCAGCAGTACCGGACAGGCACAAGAGACCCAGTACTTC. This sequence encodes CASSTGQAQETQYF.